This T cell receptor (beta chain) was documented in a study of T cell responses to AZD1222 COVID-19 vaccine. Study at large: Investigators merged groups given second doses at roughly 4 or roughly 12 weeks. Study conclusions and caveats: CD4 TCRs linked to vaccination spanned spike, dominating at 160-218 and 743-854. Females made up more of the donors, who were largely white British, and clonal diversity may have come out too low. Close to half of spike-specific TCRs reportedly recognize unmutated variant regions.

Comment on this clone: Its antigen is undetermined.

Trimming took off 3 bases at V and 6 bases at J, with 4 bases between the two ends. The CDR3 length is 11 residues. Germline CDR1 is KGHSH and CDR2 is LQKENI. TCRdb's copy holds only in-frame clones and misses some; the assay was immunoSEQ multiplex PCR. The data hold approximately 110,000 clones, with 70% to 90% observed a single time. The V gene is TRBV18, the J gene TRBJ2-3; D unresolved. The sample here was peripheral blood, taken on day 0 of AZD1222 vaccination. This clonotype was obtained from an adult in good health. The CDR3 sequence: CASSPSDTQYF. CDR3 nucleotide sequence: TGTGCCAGCTCACCTTCTGATACGCAGTATTTT.